Following are 29 T cell receptor beta chains from one sample sequenced in a study of response to subunit inactivated influenza vaccine. TCRdb ran MiXCR on the RT-PCR reads and lists one entry per CDR3 protein. The sample lists hundreds of thousands of distinct CDR3 sequences, over 11% occurring once. The starting material was PBMCs from blood, obtained around 15 days before vaccination. The receptor set was obtained from a man aged 50 to 60 who received an inactivated influenza vaccine.

The CDR3 sequence is CSAAYRETQYF. Here the CDR3 DNA reads TGCAGTGCCGCATATAGAGAGACCCAGTACTTC. V usage is TRBV20-1 and J usage is TRBJ2-5; D uncertain. With 6 bases removed from V and 4 bases from J, the gap between germline ends came to 9 bases. This CDR3 spans 11 amino acids. CDR1 and CDR2 (germline): DFQATT, SNEGSKA (reference sequence).

This clonotype has a count of ten or more. The V call is TRBV5-1, the J call TRBJ1-2; 7 nucleotides agree with TRBD1. Losses at the gene ends were 0 bases for V and 1 base for J; bases not matched to a gene: 0. CDR1 and CDR2 (germline): SGHRS, YFSETQ. The CDR3 covers 14 residues. The CDR3 loop is CASSLGQGNYGYTF. The CDR3 nucleotides read TGCGCCAGCAGCTTGGGACAGGGTAACTATGGCTACACCTTC.

This clonotype has just a few counts. The CDR3 region is CASSQKRGYWAFF. The CDR3 nucleotides read TGTGCCAGCAGCCAAAAAAGGGGCTATTGGGCTTTCTTT. The rearrangement links TRBV14 to TRBJ1-1; D possibly corresponds to TRBD1 (5 bases). CDR3 size: 13 residues. From germline, CDR1 is SGHDN and CDR2 FVKESK. Trimming removed 2 bases from V and 11 bases from J, with 15 bases in between. The full variable domain, with the rest looked up from reference TRBV14 and TRBJ1-1, is EAGVTQFPSHSVIEKGQTVTLRCDPISGHDNLYWYRRVMGKEIKFLLHFVKESKQDESGMPNNRFLAERTGGTYSTLKVQPAELEDSGVYFCASSQKRGYWAFFGQGTRLTVV.

The CDR3 loop reads CATTRGLAEPSETQYF. CDR3 coding DNA: TGTGCCACCACTAGGGGACTAGCGGAGCCTTCGGAGACCCAGTACTTC. The rearrangement links TRBV15 to TRBJ2-5, with 11 bases matching TRBD2. The CDR3 spans 16 residues. Germline V gene sequence: CDR1 LNHNV, CDR2 YYDKDF (reference sequence). J gave up 5 bases and V 7 bases, and 12 bases lay outside the gene matches.

This clonotype is a singleton in its sample. The V and J genes are TRBV18 and TRBJ2-7; 7 nucleotides line up with TRBD1. From germline, CDR1 is KGHSH and CDR2 LQKENI. V shed 0 bases and J 0 bases; nucleotides not matched to a gene: 8. The CDR3 consists of 17 residues. CDR3 DNA: TGTGCCAGCTCACCACCTCCGGGACAGTGGACCTCCTACGAGCAGTACTTC. Translated, it gives CASSPPPGQWTSYEQYF.

This clonotype was seen a handful of times. The chain joins TRBV28 to TRBJ2-3, with 9 bases identical to TRBD1. Looked up from germline, CDR1 is MDHEN and CDR2 is SYDVKM. V dropped 10 bases and J dropped 5; count of bases not matched to a gene: 13. CDR3 length: 15 residues. The CDR3 nucleotides are TGTGCCACCACGCCGCGGGGGACAGGGAAAGATACGCAGTATTTT. It is translated as CATTPRGTGKDTQYF.

This clonotype appeared a few times. The CDR3 region has the DNA TGTGCCAGCAGCCAAGATGGCCACTCTGTTGGTTCACCCCTCCACTTT. Amino acid sequence: CASSQDGHSVGSPLHF. The V and J genes are TRBV4-2 and TRBJ1-6; D is unclear. V was trimmed by 0 bases and J by 9 bases, leaving 15 bases between them. The CDR3 has 16 amino acids. CDR1 and CDR2 from the germline V gene are LGHNA and YNFKEQ.

V gene TRBV4-2 combines with J gene TRBJ2-7; 8 nucleotides align to TRBD1. Germline-derived CDR1 and CDR2 are LGHNA and YNFKEQ. The V gene end was trimmed by 4 bases and the J gene end by 2 bases; junction bases not matched to a gene: 7. The CDR3 contains 15 residues. The CDR3 region is CASSPGQGKAYEQYF. The CDR3 DNA follows: TGTGCCAGCAGCCCTGGACAGGGAAAAGCCTACGAGCAGTACTTC.

This clonotype occurred a few times. The CDR3 region has the DNA TGTGCCAGCAGTTTTAGCGGGAGCCTAGAGCTTTATAATATCACCGGGGAGCTGTTTTTT. Its protein is CASSFSGSLELYNITGELFF. The V gene is TRBV28, the J gene TRBJ2-2; TRBD2 matches at 9 bases. With 3 bases clipped from V and 4 bases from J, the junction kept 18 bases outside the gene matches. Germline V gene sequence: CDR1 MDHEN, CDR2 SYDVKM. The CDR3 extends over 20 amino acids.

A few counts support this clonotype. The CDR3 sequence is CSVELGQGLNEQFF. The DNA of the CDR3 is TGCAGCGTTGAATTAGGACAGGGTTTGAATGAGCAGTTCTTC. The V and J genes are TRBV29-1 and TRBJ2-1; 8 bases agree with TRBD1. This CDR3 spans 14 amino acids. CDR1 and CDR2 from the germline V gene are SQVTM and ANQGSEA. V was clipped by 2 bases and J by 7 bases; unmatched bases: 7.

This clonotype has just a few counts. The chain couples TRBV12-5 to TRBJ2-1; 7 nucleotides match TRBD1. The CDR3 runs 16 residues. Per germline, CDR1 LGHNT and CDR2 FRNRAP. The junction had 13 bases not matched to a gene; V was cut back by 6 bases and J by 5 bases. The CDR3 region is CASGTYRGLTDNEQFF. The CDR3 bases are TGTGCTAGTGGCACATACAGGGGCCTGACTGACAATGAGCAGTTCTTC. Combining the CDR3 with reference TRBV12-5 and TRBJ2-1 gives the whole variable domain DARVTQTPRHKVTEMGQEVTMRCQPILGHNTVFWYRQTMMQGLELLAYFRNRAPLDDSGMPKDRFSAEMPDATLATLKIQPSEPRDSAVYFCASGTYRGLTDNEQFFGPGTRLTVL.

The gene calls are TRBV2 and TRBJ1-2; D is unclear. Germline V lookup: CDR1 SNHLY, CDR2 FYNNEI. This CDR3 is 11 amino acids long. Trimming took 7 bases from V and 0 from J, leaving 3 bases between them. The CDR3 DNA follows: TGTGCCAGCACCACTAACTATGGCTACACCTTC. Its protein is CASTTNYGYTF.

This clonotype showed up just a few times. The chain links TRBV7-2 to TRBJ1-5; D perhaps matches TRBD1 (5 bases). The V end was cut by 5 bases, the J end by 6 bases, with 14 bases between. CDR3 size: 14 residues. Germline assignment: CDR1 SGHTA and CDR2 FQGNSA. CDR3 DNA: TGTGCCAGCAGCCGCGGGACGGAGCTTCAGCCCCAGCATTTT. This encodes CASSRGTELQPQHF.

This clonotype was detected ten times or more. The J gene is TRBJ1-2, the V gene TRBV20-1; no firm D call. The germline V and J ends were trimmed by 6 bases and 2 bases, with 13 bases remaining between them. Germline CDR1 and CDR2: DFQATT and SNEGSKA (reference sequence). The CDR3 consists of 13 residues. CDR3 bases: TGCAGTGCCACCAGACGGGAAAACTATGGCTACACCTTC. The encoded protein is CSATRRENYGYTF.

This clonotype appeared a few times. V gene TRBV18 combines with J gene TRBJ2-7, with 8 bases aligning to TRBD2. The ends lost 2 bases at V and 4 bases at J; junction bases unmatched: 7. The CDR3 extends over 15 amino acids. Germline V gene sequence: CDR1 KGHSH, CDR2 LQKENI. The CDR3 DNA reads as TGTGCCAGCTCACCATCGACGGGAGGGCTTTACGAGCAGTACTTC. Amino acid sequence: CASSPSTGGLYEQYF.

This sequence joins TRBV4-3 and TRBJ1-2; D gene unclear. Per the germline V gene, CDR1 is LGHNA and CDR2 is YSLEER. Trimming shortened V by 5 bases and J by 5 bases, and 21 bases separated the two germline ends. There are 16 residues in the CDR3. CDR3: CASSETQVGLGYGYTF. CDR3 coding DNA: TGCGCCAGCAGCGAGACCCAGGTCGGGTTAGGGTATGGCTACACCTTC.

The chain is built from TRBV7-9 and TRBJ2-3; TRBD1 might be the D (7 bases). CDR1 and CDR2 from the germline V gene are SEHNR and FQNEAQ (reference sequence). This CDR3 is 13 amino acids long. V gave up 6 bases and J gave up 6 bases, with 13 bases separating them. CDR3 DNA sequence: TGTGCCAGCAGGTCCGGGGGACAGGATACGCAGTATTTT. This sequence encodes CASRSGGQDTQYF.

V usage is TRBV20-1 and J usage is TRBJ2-4, with a tentative D call TRBD1 (8 bases). V dropped 4 bases and J dropped 9 bases, with 22 bases sitting between them. CDR1 and CDR2 from the germline V gene are DFQATT and SNEGSKA (reference sequence). The CDR3 sequence is 15 residues long. The CDR3 spells CSANAGDRRGGIQYF. As DNA, the CDR3 is TGCAGTGCTAATGCGGGGGACAGGCGGGGAGGCATTCAGTACTTC.

This clonotype was counted a few times. The chain joins TRBV6-1 to TRBJ1-3, with 8 bases identical to TRBD1. V shed 6 bases and J 2 bases; nucleotides not matched to a gene: 6. Germline lookup yields CDR1 MNHNS and CDR2 SASEGT. The CDR3 is 15 residues long. As DNA, the CDR3 is TGTGCCAGCAGCCAGACAGGGGCCCCTGGAAACACCATATATTTT. It yields the protein CASSQTGAPGNTIYF.

The chain couples TRBV10-3 to TRBJ2-2; TRBD2 aligns across 10 bases. Germline CDR1 and CDR2: ENHRY and SYGVKD. Unmatched junction bases numbered 8, after V lost 3 bases and J lost 1 base. This CDR3 contains 18 residues. CDR3 in DNA: TGTGCCATCAGTGATTTTCTAGCGGGAGCAATGAACACCGGGGAGCTGTTTTTT. Its translation is CAISDFLAGAMNTGELFF.

This clonotype was counted many times. The V gene is TRBV2, the J gene TRBJ2-3; D is unclear. The germline CDR1 and CDR2 sequences are SNHLY and FYNNEI. This CDR3 region has 12 residues. V lost 4 bases and J 2 bases, leaving 4 bases between the germline ends. The CDR3 nucleotides are TGTGCCAGCAGTGCCTACACAGATACGCAGTATTTT. Translated: CASSAYTDTQYF.

This clonotype was observed a few times. The chain combines TRBV4-3 with TRBJ2-3, with D perhaps matching TRBD2 (5 bases). The CDR3 spans 15 residues. Germline CDR1 LGHNA, CDR2 YSLEER. V dropped 0 bases and J dropped 1 base, with 8 bases sitting between them. This chain's CDR3 is CASSQDHGGTDTQYF. In nucleotides, the CDR3 is TGCGCCAGCAGCCAAGATCACGGGGGCACAGATACGCAGTATTTT.

In its sample, this clonotype was seen a few times. The chain carries TRBV9 and TRBJ1-3; D not resolved. CDR1 is SGDLS and CDR2 is YYNGEE in the germline V gene. The germline V and J ends were trimmed by 2 bases and 4 bases, with 13 bases remaining between them. The CDR3 covers 15 residues. CDR3 bases: TGTGCCAGCAGCGTTACGCCCGGTGGCGGAAACACCATATATTTT. This codes for CASSVTPGGGNTIYF.

V gene TRBV7-8 combines with J gene TRBJ1-1; weak D call: TRBD1 (5 bases). CDR3 size: 14 residues. Trimming removed 6 bases at V and 4 bases at J, with 15 bases between. In germline, CDR1 is SGHVS, CDR2 FQNEAQ. The CDR3 loop reads CASSSHGTTTEAFF. For the CDR3, the DNA is TGTGCCAGCAGTTCTCACGGGACGACCACTGAAGCTTTCTTT.

The chain uses TRBV5-1 and TRBJ1-4; 12 bases are a match to TRBD1. V trimming: 7 bases; J trimming: 7 bases; junction bases outside the gene matches: 8. The germline V gene has CDR1 SGHRS and CDR2 YFSETQ. The CDR3 runs 15 residues. CDR3 sequence reads: CASRWGTGGGEKLFF. Written as DNA, the CDR3 is TGCGCCAGCCGCTGGGGGACAGGGGGCGGTGAAAAACTGTTTTTT. Looking up the rest from reference TRBV5-1 and TRBJ1-4 gives the full variable domain: KAGVTQTPRYLIKTRGQQVTLSCSPISGHRSVSWYQQTPGQGLQFLFEYFSETQRNKGNFPGRFSGRQFSNSRSEMNVSTLELGDSALYLCASRWGTGGGEKLFFGSGTQLSVL.

This clonotype was found many times. This chain connects TRBV7-8 to TRBJ2-2; D could derive from TRBD1 or TRBD2 (5 bases each). The V end was cut by 2 bases, the J end by 7 bases, with 20 bases between. CDR3 length: 17 residues. Germline V CDR1 and CDR2: SGHVS, FQNEAQ. The CDR3 protein is CASSLTLLRGGNGELFF. The CDR3 DNA sequence: TGTGCCAGCAGCTTAACCCTCCTCCGGGGCGGAAACGGGGAGCTGTTTTTT.

This clonotype was counted only a few times. The V and J genes are TRBV20-1 and TRBJ2-2, with TRBD1 as a possible D gene (6 bases). Germline-derived CDR1 and CDR2 are DFQATT and SNEGSKA (reference sequence). Trimming removed 3 bases from V and 0 bases from J, with 14 bases in between. The length of the CDR3 is 16 residues. As DNA, the CDR3 is TGCAGTGCTAGGGGGGCGAGGGAACCGAACACCGGGGAGCTGTTTTTT. Protein: CSARGAREPNTGELFF.

This clonotype was found many times. The chain carries TRBV5-6 and TRBJ2-5, with a weak D call TRBD1 (6 bases). The CDR3 contains 15 residues. The V gene's germline CDR1 is SGHDT and CDR2 YYEEEE. Trimming removed 0 bases at V and 1 base at J, with 10 bases between. The CDR3 DNA reads TGTGCCAGCAGCTTGGGAAGGGGGATCCAAGAGACCCAGTACTTC. It is translated as CASSLGRGIQETQYF.

This clonotype was observed a handful of times. The chain combines TRBV2 with TRBJ1-5; 8 positions agree with TRBD1. The CDR3 runs to 15 residues. After removal of 4 bases from V and 2 bases from J, the junction contained 4 bases not matched to a gene. The germline gives CDR1 SNHLY, CDR2 FYNNEI. The CDR3 loop reads CASSGTGIRNQPQHF. The CDR3, as DNA: TGTGCCAGCAGTGGGACAGGGATACGCAATCAGCCCCAGCATTTT.